This T cell receptor beta chain was retrieved from a study of blood T cell repertoires in COVID-19. The wider study: Some COVID-19 samples were acute and others convalescent; all came from the United States, Italy and Spain. PBMCs, B-cell-depleted T cells, or T cells provided the cDNA or gDNA that made up the material.

Sequencing was performed with immunoSEQ multiplex PCR; in TCRdb, only in-frame clones are kept and a portion is missing. This sample has 60,000 or so clones; 80% to 90% occur once, and the top ten carry 7% to 10%. Germline CDR1 reads MDHEN; CDR2 reads SYDVKM. The CDR3 consists of 16 residues. Trimming cost V 8 bases and J 0 bases, with 16 bases left between them. The clonotype comes from an older woman with active COVID-19. The sequencing sample was made of peripheral blood. The chain is built from TRBV28 and TRBJ1-4, with D perhaps matching TRBD1 (6 bases). The DNA for the CDR3 is TGTGCCAGCGCTTCGCAGGGGATTGCAACTAATGAAAAACTGTTTTTT. Translating it yields CASASQGIATNEKLFF.